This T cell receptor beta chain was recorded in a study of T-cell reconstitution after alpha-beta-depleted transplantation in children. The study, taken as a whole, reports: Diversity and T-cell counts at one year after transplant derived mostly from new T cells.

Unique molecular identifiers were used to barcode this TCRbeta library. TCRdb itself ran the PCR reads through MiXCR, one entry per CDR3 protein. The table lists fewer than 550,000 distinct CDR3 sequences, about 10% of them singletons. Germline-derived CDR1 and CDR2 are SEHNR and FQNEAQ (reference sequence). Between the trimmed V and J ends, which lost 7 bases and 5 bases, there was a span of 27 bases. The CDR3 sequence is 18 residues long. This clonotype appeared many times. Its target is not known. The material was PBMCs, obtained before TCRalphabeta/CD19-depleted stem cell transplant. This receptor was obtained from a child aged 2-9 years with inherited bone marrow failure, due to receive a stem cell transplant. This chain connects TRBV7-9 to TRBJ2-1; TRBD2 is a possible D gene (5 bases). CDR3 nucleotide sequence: TGTGCCAGCACCACTAGTAAGGACGGCCTCCCTTTACACAATGAGCAGTTCTTC. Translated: CASTTSKDGLPLHNEQFF.